Detailed here is one TCR beta chain. The CDR3 runs to 13 residues. V trimming: 7 bases; J trimming: 3 bases; junction bases outside the gene matches: 3. Germline V gives CDR1 SNHLY, CDR2 FYNNEI. The record originates from a study of blood T cell repertoires in COVID-19. About the study: Researchers got acute and convalescent COVID-19 samples from the United States, Italy and Spain. PBMCs, B-cell-depleted T cells, or T cells provided the cDNA or gDNA that made up the material.

Under the authors' procedure: Estimation of nucleated cell counts was performed using reference gene primer amplification. Profiling relied on immunoSEQ multiplex PCR, and the TCRdb table lists in-frame clones only, not all of them. The DNA was the basis for D and trimming; V, J and clone size are from that table. The data show about 120,000 clones, 75% to 95% seen once. The genes are TRBV2 and TRBJ1-2; 9 bases align to TRBD1. This receptor was identified in a human donor with active COVID-19. The donor label of this sample is uncertain. Sequences were obtained from peripheral blood. The CDR3 sequence is CASTDRGYYGYTF. CDR3 DNA: TGTGCCAGCACGGACAGGGGCTACTATGGCTACACCTTC.